The following is a TCR beta chain sequence with its context. This entry comes from a study of blood T cell repertoires in COVID-19. Study in general: Samples representing acute and convalescent COVID-19 were sourced from the United States, Italy and Spain. The analysed material was cDNA or gDNA that came from T cells, B-cell-depleted T cells, or PBMCs.

In the authors' methods: Estimated nucleated cell counts came from reference gene primer amplification. Assay: immunoSEQ multiplex PCR; the TCRdb copy retains only in-frame clones and omits some. The V and J calls and clone size come from that table; D and trimming were worked out from the DNA. This table holds 50,000 or so clones, roughly 86% found once. CDR3 size: 15 residues. The V end was cut by 2 bases, the J end by 2 bases, with 10 bases between. CDR1 MNHEY and CDR2 SVGAGI come from the germline V gene. The sample comprised peripheral blood. The chain joins TRBV6-5 to TRBJ2-1, with a tentative D call TRBD1 (6 bases). The receptor's source is a woman aged 55-69 years with acute or convalescent COVID-19. CDR3 loop: CASSYGDTAYNEQFF. The CDR3 DNA is TGTGCCAGCAGTTACGGGGACACTGCCTACAATGAGCAGTTCTTC.